This T cell receptor beta chain stems from a study of ipilimumab plus nivolumab after autologous stem cell transplantation. Germline V gene lookup returns CDR1 SGHRS and CDR2 YFSETQ. The CDR3 sequence is 13 residues long. V was clipped by 0 bases and J by 10 bases, with 8 bases between them. Assay: immunoSEQ multiplex PCR; the TCRdb copy retains only in-frame clones and omits some. The data hold about 43,000 clones, with roughly 90% observed a single time. The sample here was PBMCs, taken in a trial of ipilimumab plus nivolumab as post-transplant consolidation. This clonotype originated in a male donor with multiple myeloma. This sequence joins TRBV5-1 and TRBJ1-6, with D possibly TRBD1 on 5 matching bases. CDR3 sequence reads: CASSLAGISPLHF. The DNA of the CDR3 is TGCGCCAGCAGCTTGGCAGGGATATCACCCCTCCACTTT. Full variable domain (remainder filled in from reference TRBV5-1 and TRBJ1-6): KAGVTQTPRYLIKTRGQQVTLSCSPISGHRSVSWYQQTPGQGLQFLFEYFSETQRNKGNFPGRFSGRQFSNSRSEMNVSTLELGDSALYLCASSLAGISPLHFGNGTRLTVT.